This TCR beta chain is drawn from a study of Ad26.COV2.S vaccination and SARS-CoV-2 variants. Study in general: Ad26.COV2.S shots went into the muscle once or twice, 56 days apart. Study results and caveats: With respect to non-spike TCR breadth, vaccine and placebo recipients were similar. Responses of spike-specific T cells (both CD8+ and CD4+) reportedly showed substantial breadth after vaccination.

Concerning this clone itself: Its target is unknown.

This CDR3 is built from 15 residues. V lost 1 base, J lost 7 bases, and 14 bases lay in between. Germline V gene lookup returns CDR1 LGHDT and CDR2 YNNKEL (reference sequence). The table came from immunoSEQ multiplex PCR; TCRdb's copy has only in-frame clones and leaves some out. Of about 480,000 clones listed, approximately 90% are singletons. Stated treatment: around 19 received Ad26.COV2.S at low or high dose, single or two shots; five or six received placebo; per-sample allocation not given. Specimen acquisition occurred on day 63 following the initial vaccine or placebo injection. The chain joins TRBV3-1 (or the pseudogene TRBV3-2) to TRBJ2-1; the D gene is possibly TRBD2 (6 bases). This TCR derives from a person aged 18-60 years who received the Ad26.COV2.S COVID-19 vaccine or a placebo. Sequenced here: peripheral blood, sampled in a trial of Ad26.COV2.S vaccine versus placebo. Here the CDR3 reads CASSQGRGTRNEQFF. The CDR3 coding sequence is TGTGCCAGCAGCCAAGGGCGCGGGACGAGAAATGAGCAGTTCTTC.